This TCR beta chain was documented in a study of technical replicates of blood from a few donors (dated by TCRdb to the late 2010s). Note on this clone: Which antigen it targets is not known. No much larger clonotype is one base removed from it; base qualities were not supplied.

The CDR3, from cysteine to phenylalanine, totals 12 residues. The read is trimmed to its CDR3 DNA, 36 bases read in frame from base 1. The germline V gene (reference sequence) yields GTSNPN for CDR1 and SVGIG for CDR2. After removal of 5 bases from V and 4 bases from J, the junction retains 0 bases not matched to a gene. Library preparation was by the immunoSEQ multiplex PCR assay. TCRdb took this table from immuneACCESS and kept in-frame rearrangements with V and J called. Such tables lack part of the clones; where checked against another copy, unresolved V genes explain under half of the gap, and the rest is unexplained. The sample table shows 14,000 or so clones, and 84% are seen once. Roughly a tenth of the sample comes from the top ten.

The TCR comes from a human donor in good health. Sample: PBMCs. The chain is encoded by TRBV30 joined to TRBJ1-3, and TRBD1 aligns with 9 junction nucleotides. The CDR3 in this case is CAWGTGGNTIYF. The sequenced DNA: TGTGCCTGGGGGACAGGGGGAAACACCATATATTTT.